This T cell receptor (beta chain) was recorded in a study of blood T cell repertoires in COVID-19 (dated by TCRdb to between 2020 and 2021). At the level of the whole study: The collaborator samples originated in the United States, Italy and Spain and spanned the acute and convalescent phases of COVID-19. The prospective study material was composed of cDNA or gDNA derived from T cells, B-cell-depleted T cells, or PBMCs. Deeply sampled blood TCRbeta repertoires from subjects exposed to, actively infected with, or recovered from COVID-19 were included in the dataset. The repertoires were released in a freely available public database meant as a resource for research on the immune response to SARS-CoV-2. Samples were obtained from the ongoing ImmuneRACE study (first 160 participants) and from over 1,000 subjects provided by 6 global collaborators. Sample metadata almost always included a de-identified subject ID, COVID-19 status, age in years and sex. Where available, HLA class I and class II types were taken from metadata supplied by the sample provider and were not determined by assay-based typing.

General findings and caveats noted by the study authors: Clinical and demographic metadata were provided uncurated, with the amount varying by source and participant.

Each collaborating institution followed its own protocols to collect whole blood in K2EDTA tubes. For TCRbeta analysis, collaborators shipped samples in one of three forms: frozen whole blood, isolated PBMCs, or DNA extracted from either of those sample types. With respect to this clone: There is no known antigen for this receptor. Base qualities are not recorded, but no much larger clone differs from it by a single base.

TCRbeta CDR3 regions were amplified from genomic DNA by means of the immunoSEQ Assay, a bias-controlled multiplex PCR. The paper's data handling went like this. Within the assay, amplification of reference gene primers was used to estimate how many nucleated cells each sample contained. To quantify the absolute abundance of each unique TCRbeta CDR3 rearrangement, sequence reads were collapsed and filtered. For each sample, productive Simpson clonality was calculated by taking the square root of Simpson's diversity index across productive rearrangements. TCRdb holds this immuneACCESS table with in-frame rearrangements only. Some clones are missing; in checked studies, unresolved V genes explain under half, and the rest has no known cause. Clonal size and the V and J genes are those of that table, whereas D and trimming came from the DNA. A total of roughly 83,000 clones appear in this sample, around 87% of them only once. Around 7.3% of the sample rests with the top ten.

CDR1 is given as MNHEY and CDR2 as SVGAGI, both from the germline V gene. Including cysteine and phenylalanine, the CDR3 has 15 amino acids. Of all the DNA, just the CDR3 is kept, 45 bases in frame from base 1. V lost 6 bases and J lost 4 bases, and the count of bases not matched to a germline gene is 6. Rearrangement joined TRBV6-5 to TRBJ1-5; a stretch of 10 junction bases matches TRBD1. This clonotype originated in a man older than 75 with active or convalescent COVID-19. Specimen: peripheral blood. The sequence in DNA is TGTGCCAGCAGCGACAGGGACAGGGGAAATCAGCCCCAGCATTTT. The resulting protein is CASSDRDRGNQPQHF.